This TCR beta chain derives from a study of blood T cell repertoires in COVID-19. This clone was counted a few times. Clones were read by immunoSEQ multiplex PCR, and TCRdb kept only the in-frame ones, dropping some. Of about 190,000 clones listed, around nine tenths are singletons. The CDR3 contains 17 residues. Per the germline V gene, CDR1 is LNHDA and CDR2 is SQIVND (reference sequence). The V end lost 4 bases, the J end lost 3 bases, and 16 bases lay between the germline ends. The clonotype comes from a woman aged 40 to 50 who had recovered from COVID-19. Material: peripheral blood. The chain is built from TRBV19 and TRBJ1-6, with D possibly being TRBD1 (6 bases). CDR3 protein: CASSNVDRGVYNSPLHF. The CDR3 coding sequence is TGTGCCAGTAGTAACGTGGACAGAGGTGTCTATAATTCACCCCTCCACTTT.